These 23 T cell receptor beta chains were sequenced from one sample in a study of shared clonotypes between healthy human individuals. Repertoires were generated with immunoSEQ multiplex PCR, while TCRdb's copy carries only in-frame clones and drops some. The data contain approximately 500,000 clones, around 85% of them singletons. The specimen sequenced was PBMCs. These receptors all come from a middle-aged woman in good health. Some clones in this sample may be carry-over from other donors' samples.

On this clone: A read error is likely here: a far larger clone is one base away. The sample holds other DNA sequences that translate to the same CDR3. The J gene is TRBJ2-1, the V gene TRBV30; TRBD1 might be the D (6 bases). Germline V CDR1 and CDR2: GTSNPN, SVGIG (reference sequence). This CDR3 has 12 amino acids. The CDR3 bases are TGCGCCTGGAGTCAGGGGCCCAATGAGCAGTTCTTC. Protein sequence: CAWSQGPNEQFF.

The chain combines TRBV28 with TRBJ2-7; D possibly corresponds to TRBD2 (5 bases). The CDR3 loop spans 15 amino acids. V lost 5 bases and J 2 bases, leaving 16 bases between the germline ends. CDR1 and CDR2 (germline): MDHEN, SYDVKM. CDR3 sequence: CASSPTVANAYEQYF. CDR3 DNA sequence: TGTGCCAGCAGTCCCACCGTAGCGAATGCCTACGAGCAGTACTTC.

The chain couples TRBV4-1 to TRBJ2-2; no clear D. V lost 0 bases to trimming and J lost 6 bases, with 8 bases between them. This CDR3 has 14 amino acids. Germline-derived CDR1 and CDR2 are MGHRA and YSYEKL. CDR3 loop: CASSQEGSAGELFF. The CDR3 nucleotides are TGCGCCAGCAGCCAAGAAGGGTCTGCCGGGGAGCTGTTTTTT.

This clone has at least ten counts. A much larger clone sits a single nucleotide away, making a read error possible. Additional DNA sequences in this sample encode the identical CDR3. The chain links TRBV28 to TRBJ2-5; the match to TRBD2 covers 7 bases. The CDR3 contains 15 residues. The germline V gene encodes CDR1 MDHEN and CDR2 SYDVKM. With 6 bases clipped from V and 5 bases from J, the junction kept 12 bases outside the gene matches. The CDR3 sequence: CASRQTIGRPETQYF. The CDR3, as DNA: TGTGCCAGCAGACAGACTATCGGGAGGCCGGAGACCCAGTACTTC.

With regard to this clone: A far larger clone is a single base away, which makes a read error likely. V usage is TRBV6-1 and J usage is TRBJ1-5; D possibly corresponds to TRBD1 (5 bases). Germline V gene sequence: CDR1 MNHNS, CDR2 SASEGT. The CDR3 is made up of 13 amino acids. The CDR3 DNA is TGTGCCAGCAGTGAAGGTGGGCGACAGCACCAGCATTTT. Translated, it gives CASSEGGRQHQHF.

Remarks on this clone: A far larger clone is one base from this, pointing to a likely read error. The chain combines TRBV5-4 with TRBJ2-7, with 11 bases that match TRBD2. Germline-derived CDR1 and CDR2 are SGHNT and YYREEE (reference sequence). This CDR3 region has 14 residues. CDR3 bases: TGTGCCAGCAGCCCAACTAGCGGGAGTTACGAGCAGTCCTTC. It yields the protein CASSPTSGSYEQSF.

The chain has TRBV25-1 and TRBJ1-2; tentative D call: TRBD1 (5 bases). The germline V gene encodes CDR1 MGHDK and CDR2 SYGVNS. The CDR3 extends over 15 amino acids. The V gene lost 2 bases and the J gene lost 8 bases, with 18 bases spanning the gap. The CDR3 sequence: CASSEPGNPLGGYTF. The CDR3 region has the DNA TGTGCCAGCAGTGAACCAGGGAACCCCCTGGGGGGCTACACCTTC.

The rearrangement joins TRBV7-2 to TRBJ2-1, with a tentative D call TRBD1 (6 bases). This CDR3 is built from 14 residues. Looked up from germline, CDR1 is SGHTA and CDR2 is FQGNSA. Trimming cost V 5 bases and J 1 base, with 9 bases left between them. CDR3 DNA sequence: TGTGCCAGCAGCCCTCAGGGGTCCTACAATGAGCAGTTCTTC. Encoded protein: CASSPQGSYNEQFF.

J is TRBJ2-2 and V is TRBV5-6; TRBD2 matches 12 bases. The CDR3 spans 17 residues. Trimming took 4 bases from V and 2 from J; bases not matched to a gene: 6. Germline V CDR1 and CDR2: SGHDT, YYEEEE. This CDR3 reads CASSLRGLAGNTGELFF. The CDR3, as DNA: TGTGCCAGCAGCCTTCGAGGACTAGCGGGAAACACCGGGGAGCTGTTTTTT.

The genes are TRBV7-8 and TRBJ2-2; the D gene is possibly TRBD2 (6 bases). This CDR3 has 15 residues. Trimming pared 5 bases from V and 0 bases from J, leaving 10 bases between. Germline V gene data show CDR1 as SGHVS and CDR2 as FQNEAQ. CDR3 sequence (DNA): TGTGCCAGCAGCCGTAGCGGTCCGAACACCGGGGAGCTGTTTTTT. Protein sequence: CASSRSGPNTGELFF. The full variable domain, in which reference TRBV7-8 and TRBJ2-2 provide the parts outside the CDR3, is GAGVSQSPRYKVAKRGQDVALRCDPISGHVSLFWYQQALGQGPEFLTYFQNEAQLDKSGLPSDRFFAERPEGSVSTLKIQRTQQEDSAVYLCASSRSGPNTGELFFGEGSRLTVL.

The chain combines TRBV5-1 with TRBJ2-3; D is possibly TRBD1 or TRBD2 (6 bases each). The V end lost 7 bases, the J end lost 1 base, and 10 bases lay between the germline ends. Germline V gives CDR1 SGHRS, CDR2 YFSETQ. This CDR3 has 13 residues. In DNA, the CDR3 is TGCGCCAGCGAGGGGGGTGGCACAGATACGCAGTATTTT. Protein sequence: CASEGGGTDTQYF.

This clone was recorded once. This likely stems from a read error, as it lies one base from a far larger clone. The genes are TRBV6-5 and TRBJ2-2; D is possibly TRBD1 (6 bases). Germline V gives CDR1 MNHEY, CDR2 SVGAGI. V was cut by 5 bases and J by 6 bases, with 16 bases left in between. The CDR3 is 15 amino acids. The CDR3 loop is CASSIRQANAGELFF. Here the CDR3 DNA reads TGTGCCAGCAGTATTAGACAGGCAAACGCCGGGGAGCTGTTTTTT.

With respect to this clone: A read error is the likely source, as a far larger clone sits one nucleotide away. The V and J genes are TRBV29-1 and TRBJ2-3, with TRBD1 matching 11 bases. Germline V CDR1 and CDR2: SQVTM, ANQGSEA. The CDR3 runs 15 residues. V shed 2 bases and J 6 bases; nucleotides not matched to a gene: 7. CDR3 sequence: CSVERGTGGPDTQYF. The CDR3 DNA reads as TGCAGCGTTGAAAGGGGGACAGGGGGTCCGGATACGCAGTATTTT.

The DNA of the CDR3 is TGTGCCTGGAATAGACAGGGCCCTAACTATGGCTACACCTTC. Amino acids: CAWNRQGPNYGYTF. The gene calls are TRBV30 and TRBJ1-2; TRBD1 agrees at 7 bases. Germline V gene sequence: CDR1 GTSNPN, CDR2 SVGIG (reference sequence). The CDR3 has 14 residues. V trimming: 4 bases; J trimming: 0 bases; junction bases outside the gene matches: 5.

Note on this clone: A far larger clone is a single base away, which makes a read error likely. The rearrangement joins TRBV2 to TRBJ1-5; D not certain. V shed 5 bases and J shed 4 bases, with 15 bases lying between them. This CDR3 is 15 amino acids long. Germline CDR1 and CDR2: SNHLY and FYNNEI. CDR3 protein: CASSPLWARNQPQHF. DNA of the CDR3: TGTGCCAGCAGTCCACTCTGGGCCAGGAATCAGCCCCAGCATTTT.

The V and J genes are TRBV9 and TRBJ2-3, with D maybe TRBD1 (5 bases). Deletions cut 0 bases from V and 1 base from J, with 12 bases between. The CDR3 has 16 residues. Germline V gives CDR1 SGDLS, CDR2 YYNGEE. CDR3 bases: TGTGCCAGCAGCGTAGGGATAGGGGCGGGCACAGATACGCAGTATTTT. This gives the protein CASSVGIGAGTDTQYF.

At least ten counts were recorded for this clone. The same CDR3 also results from other DNA sequences found in this sample. The V call is TRBV6-4, the J call TRBJ2-2; no firm D call. CDR1 and CDR2 from the germline V gene are MRHNA and SNTAGT. The V end lost 0 bases, the J end lost 4 bases, and 3 bases lay between the germline ends. The CDR3 has 13 residues. The CDR3, as DNA: TGTGCCAGCAGTGACTCGAGCACCGGGGAGCTGTTTTTT. It is translated as CASSDSSTGELFF.

V gene TRBV4-1 combines with J gene TRBJ2-1; D is unclear. V was clipped by 0 bases and J by 4 bases, with 4 bases between them. The germline V gene encodes CDR1 MGHRA and CDR2 YSYEKL. This CDR3 comprises 13 residues. CDR3 bases: TGCGCCAGCAGCCAAGAACTATACAATGAGCAGTTCTTC. It encodes CASSQELYNEQFF.

This clone was recorded a few times. V usage is TRBV16 and J usage is TRBJ1-5; D may be TRBD1 (6 bases). The CDR3 contains 14 residues. Looked up from germline, CDR1 is KGHSY and CDR2 is FQNENV. The ends were cut back, 6 bases at V and 3 bases at J, with 12 bases in the middle. CDR3 residues: CASRRTDINQPQHF. CDR3 coding DNA: TGTGCCAGCAGACGGACAGATATCAATCAGCCCCAGCATTTT.

The sample holds one count of this clone. The V and J genes are TRBV7-6 and TRBJ2-7, with 7 bases identical to TRBD1. V dropped 5 bases and J dropped 1; count of bases not matched to a gene: 2. The CDR3 spans 13 residues. The germline V gene has CDR1 SGHVS and CDR2 FNYEAQ. The CDR3 region is CASSQTGSYEQYF. The CDR3 region has the DNA TGTGCCAGCAGCCAGACAGGGTCCTACGAGCAGTACTTC.

The V and J genes are TRBV30 and TRBJ1-1; no clear D. This CDR3 is built from 13 residues. Germline CDR1 GTSNPN, CDR2 SVGIG (reference sequence). The V and J ends lost 0 bases and 4 bases respectively, with 9 bases between them. CDR3 sequence: CAWSVSGSTEAFF. The CDR3 coding sequence is TGTGCCTGGAGTGTTTCCGGGAGCACTGAAGCTTTCTTT.

The chain couples TRBV7-2 to TRBJ2-1; 14 positions match TRBD2. Germline loops: CDR1 SGHTA, CDR2 FQGNSA. The CDR3 runs 15 residues. V was clipped by 4 bases and J by 7 bases; unmatched bases: 3. The CDR3 reads CASSWTSGRMNEQFF. The CDR3 coding sequence is TGTGCCAGCAGCTGGACTAGCGGGAGGATGAATGAGCAGTTCTTC.

About this clone itself: This is likely an artifact of a read error, given a far larger clone one base away. Distinct nucleotide sequences in the sample also encode this CDR3. The gene calls are TRBV28 and TRBJ1-5; 9 bases are a match to TRBD1. The CDR3 extends over 15 amino acids. The germline CDR1 and CDR2 sequences are MDHEN and SYDVKM. Here the CDR3 reads CASSFGDRDNQPQHF. The CDR3 DNA reads as TGTGCCAGCAGTTTTGGGGACAGGGACAATCAGCCCCAGCACTTT. Complete variable domain (other parts from reference TRBV28 and TRBJ1-5): DVKVTQSSRYLVKRTGEKVFLECVQDMDHENMFWYRQDPGLGLRLIYFSYDVKMKEKGDIPEGYSVSREKKERFSLILESASTNQTSMYLCASSFGDRDNQPQHFGDGTRLSIL.